This TCR beta chain originates from a study of T cells expressing NK-cell markers. Overall study findings and caveats: NKG2C+ dominant clonotypes from more than 5 donors made up about 1.0-7.5% of CD8+ T cells.

The CDR3 loop spans 11 amino acids. Looked up from germline, CDR1 is MNHEY and CDR2 is SVGEGT. For this clonotype: The antigen remains unidentified.

TCRdb re-called the 5' RACE reads and gives one entry per CDR3 protein, without DNA. The table gives 140,000 to 150,000 distinct CDR3 sequences; the top ten clones make up 12% of it. The sample taken for sequencing was blood T cells: a sorted CD56 or NKG2C T cell subset, CD4+ or CD8+ T cells, or bulk PBMC T cells (not recorded which). The TCR comes from a man aged 18 to 35 in good health. The chain is built from TRBV6-2 or TRBV6-3 and TRBJ2-1; TCRdb calls TRBD1, which cannot be checked without DNA. CDR3 sequence: CASSPGNEQFF.